Listed below are T cell receptor beta chains from one sample, sequenced in a study of T cells after yellow fever vaccination. TCRdb reprocessed the 5' RACE reads via MiXCR and lists one record per CDR3 protein. The sample holds more than 55,000 distinct CDR3 sequences, approximately 7.4% seen once. Sequenced material: CD8+ T cells sorted from PBMCs, taken 15 days after the yellow fever booster vaccination. Receptors originate from a young man who received the YFV17D yellow fever vaccine. CDR3s include the opening cysteine and the closing phenylalanine or tryptophan. The D gene is left open where the match is weak. Expanded clones get a size class; other rows say once, few or many, or leave the size out.

v_gene: TRBV21-1; d_gene: -; len: 13; j_gene: TRBJ2-1; abundance: many; CDR3nt: TGTGCCAGCAAAGCGGGGCCCTACAATGAGCAGTTCTTC; CDR3aa: CASKAGPYNEQFF
v_gene: TRBV12-3/TRBV12-4; d_gene: TRBD2; len: 15; j_gene: TRBJ2-2; abundance: many; CDR3nt: TGTGCCAGCAGTTCCCGACTAGCCGGCACCGGGGAGCTGTTTTTT; CDR3aa: CASSSRLAGTGELFF
v_gene: TRBV7-9; d_gene: -; len: 15; j_gene: TRBJ2-1; abundance: -; CDR3nt: TGTGCCAGCAGCGGCGGCAGGACCCCCTACAATGAGCAGTTCTTC; CDR3aa: CASSGGRTPYNEQFF
v_gene: TRBV5-1; d_gene: TRBD2; len: 15; j_gene: TRBJ2-3; abundance: many; CDR3nt: TGCGCCAGCAGCTTGATGGGAGGGATCGCAGATACGCAGTATTTT; CDR3aa: CASSLMGGIADTQYF
v_gene: TRBV28; d_gene: -; len: 16; j_gene: TRBJ2-7; abundance: few; CDR3nt: TGTGCCAGCAGTTTATACACGGCCCCGACGGGGCGCGAGCAGTACTTC; CDR3aa: CASSLYTAPTGREQYF
v_gene: TRBV6-6; d_gene: -; len: 11; j_gene: TRBJ2-2; abundance: many; CDR3nt: TGTGCCAGCAGTTACCCCGGGGAGCTGTTTTTT; CDR3aa: CASSYPGELFF
v_gene: TRBV7-2; d_gene: -; len: 15; j_gene: TRBJ2-3; abundance: many; CDR3nt: TGTGCCAGCAGCTTAAGCCCTTTAGGCACAGATACGCAGTATTTT; CDR3aa: CASSLSPLGTDTQYF
v_gene: TRBV5-1; d_gene: TRBD2; len: 17; j_gene: TRBJ2-1; abundance: few; CDR3nt: TGCGCCAGCAGCTTGACATCGACTAGCGGGCCATACAATGAGCAGTTCTTC; CDR3aa: CASSLTSTSGPYNEQFF
v_gene: TRBV7-8; d_gene: -; len: 15; j_gene: TRBJ2-4; abundance: many; CDR3nt: TGTGCCAGCAGCCTAGAGTTCATAGCCAAAAACATTCAGTACTTC; CDR3aa: CASSLEFIAKNIQYF
v_gene: TRBV14; d_gene: -; len: 18; j_gene: TRBJ2-1; abundance: few; CDR3nt: TGTGCCAGCAGCCGACTAGCTGAGGCTGGGGGCCTTAGCAATGAGCAGTTCTTC; CDR3aa: CASSRLAEAGGLSNEQFF